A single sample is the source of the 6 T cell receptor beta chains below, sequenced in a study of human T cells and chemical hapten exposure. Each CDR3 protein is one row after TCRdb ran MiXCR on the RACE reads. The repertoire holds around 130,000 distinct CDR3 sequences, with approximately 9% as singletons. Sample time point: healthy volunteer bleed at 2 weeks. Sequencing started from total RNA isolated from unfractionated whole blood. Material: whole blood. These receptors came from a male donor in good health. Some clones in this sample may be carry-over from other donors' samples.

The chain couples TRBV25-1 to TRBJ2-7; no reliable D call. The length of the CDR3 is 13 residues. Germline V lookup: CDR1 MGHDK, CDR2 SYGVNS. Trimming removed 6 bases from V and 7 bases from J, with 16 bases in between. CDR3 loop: CASSPIGPREQYF. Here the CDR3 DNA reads TGTGCCAGCAGCCCAATTGGGCCCAGGGAGCAGTACTTC.

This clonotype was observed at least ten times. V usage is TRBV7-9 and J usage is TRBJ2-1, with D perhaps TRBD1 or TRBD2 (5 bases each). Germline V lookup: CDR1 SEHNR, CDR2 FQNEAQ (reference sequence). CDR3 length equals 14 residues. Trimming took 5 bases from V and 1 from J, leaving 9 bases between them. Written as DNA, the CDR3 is TGTGCCAGCAGCCAAGGGGAGTCCTACAATGAGCAGTTCTTC. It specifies CASSQGESYNEQFF.

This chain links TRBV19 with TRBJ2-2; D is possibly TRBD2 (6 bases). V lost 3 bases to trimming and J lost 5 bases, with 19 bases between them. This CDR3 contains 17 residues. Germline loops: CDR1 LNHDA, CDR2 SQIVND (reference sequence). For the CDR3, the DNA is TGTGCCAGTAGTATGACGTGGGCTAGCGAAAATACCGGGGAGCTGTTTTTT. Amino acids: CASSMTWASENTGELFF.

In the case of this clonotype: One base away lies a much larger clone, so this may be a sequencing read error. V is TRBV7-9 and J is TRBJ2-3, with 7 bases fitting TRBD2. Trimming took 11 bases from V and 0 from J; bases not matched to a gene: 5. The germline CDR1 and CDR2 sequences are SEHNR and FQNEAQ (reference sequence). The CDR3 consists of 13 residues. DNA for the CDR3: TGTGCCTGCGAGCGGGAAAGCACAGATACGCAGTATTTT. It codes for CACERESTDTQYF. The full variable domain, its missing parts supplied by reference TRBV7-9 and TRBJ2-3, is DTGVSQNPRHKITKRGQNVTFRCDPISEHNRLYWYRQTLGQGPEFLTYFQNEAQLEKSRLLSDRFSAERPKGSFSTLEIQRTEQGDSAMYLCACERESTDTQYFGPGTRLTVL.

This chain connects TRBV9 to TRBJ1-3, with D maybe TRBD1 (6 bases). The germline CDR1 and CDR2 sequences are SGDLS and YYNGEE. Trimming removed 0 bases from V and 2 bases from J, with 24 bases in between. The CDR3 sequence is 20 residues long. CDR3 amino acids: CASSVATVEGGTLPGNTIYF. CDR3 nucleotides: TGTGCCAGCAGCGTAGCTACGGTTGAGGGGGGCACGCTCCCTGGAAACACCATATATTTT.

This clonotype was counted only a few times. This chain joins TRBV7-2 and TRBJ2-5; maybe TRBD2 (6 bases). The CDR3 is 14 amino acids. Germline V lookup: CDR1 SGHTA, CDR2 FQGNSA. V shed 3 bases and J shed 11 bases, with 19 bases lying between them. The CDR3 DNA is TGTGCCAGCAGCTTTGCGGGGCCCGGGGAGGATCAGTACTTC. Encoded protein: CASSFAGPGEDQYF.